The 10 T cell receptor beta chains in this list originate from one sample, sequenced in a study of cytomegalovirus exposure and HLA in healthy donors. Data came from immunoSEQ multiplex PCR; TCRdb stores just in-frame clones and leaves some out. This table holds some 99,000 clones, 85% to 90% found once. Source material: PBMCs. These receptors came from a woman under 30 in good health and CMV-seronegative.

V and J are TRBV18 and TRBJ2-1, with D uncertain. Between the trimmed V and J ends, which lost 5 bases and 0 bases, there was a span of 8 bases. This CDR3 region has 14 residues. The V gene's germline CDR1 is KGHSH and CDR2 LQKENI. CDR3 DNA sequence: TGTGCCAGCTCAACACTTAGCTCCTACAATGAGCAGTTCTTC. This codes for CASSTLSSYNEQFF.

The chain uses TRBV13 and TRBJ2-2; D perhaps matches TRBD1 (6 bases). The length of the CDR3 is 13 residues. Germline V gene lookup returns CDR1 PRHDT and CDR2 FYEKMQ (reference sequence). The germline V and J ends were trimmed by 2 bases and 6 bases, with 7 bases remaining between them. CDR3 amino acids: CASSLRGSGELFF. CDR3 coding DNA: TGTGCCAGCAGCTTAAGGGGGTCCGGGGAGCTGTTTTTT.

This clone was seen just once. The genes are TRBV19 and TRBJ1-1; TRBD1 agrees at 10 bases. J gave up 6 bases and V 4 bases, and 17 bases lay outside the gene matches. Germline V gives CDR1 LNHDA, CDR2 SQIVND (reference sequence). The CDR3 consists of 18 residues. The CDR3 spells CASSKWSGQGSGGAEAFF. The DNA for the CDR3 is TGTGCCAGTAGTAAATGGTCGGGACAGGGGTCGGGTGGGGCTGAAGCTTTCTTT.

V usage is TRBV30 and J usage is TRBJ1-3; D is unresolved. V was cut by 7 bases and J by 4 bases, with 8 bases left in between. The CDR3 runs to 11 residues. Looked up from germline, CDR1 is GTSNPN and CDR2 is SVGIG (reference sequence). CDR3 DNA sequence: TGTGCCTCTAGATGGGGAAACACCATATATTTT. The encoded protein is CASRWGNTIYF.

The rearrangement joins TRBV7-9 to TRBJ1-4; TRBD1 might be the D (5 bases). CDR1 is SEHNR and CDR2 is FQNEAQ in the germline V gene (reference sequence). Trimming removed 3 bases from V and 5 bases from J, with 13 bases in between. The CDR3 has 15 amino acids. CDR3 sequence: CASSLGSGGNEKLFF. CDR3 DNA: TGTGCCAGCAGCTTGGGGTCCGGGGGAAATGAAAAACTGTTTTTT.

This clone was found many times. CDR3 residues: CASSLLTTTYEQYF. The DNA of the CDR3 is TGTGCCAGCAGCCTGTTGACTACAACCTACGAGCAGTACTTC. V gene TRBV5-6 combines with J gene TRBJ2-7; a weak D match, TRBD2 (5 bases). V was cut by 4 bases and J by 2 bases, with 13 bases left in between. CDR3 length: 14 amino acids. CDR1 is SGHDT and CDR2 is YYEEEE in the germline V gene. The variable domain in full, completed from reference TRBV5-6 and TRBJ2-7, reads DAGVTQSPTHLIKTRGQQVTLRCSPKSGHDTVSWYQQALGQGPQFIFQYYEEEERQRGNFPDRFSGHQFPNYSSELNVNALLLGDSALYLCASSLLTTTYEQYFGPGTRLTVT.

The rearrangement uses TRBV6-5 and TRBJ2-3; D gene unclear. Trimming shortened V by 2 bases and J by 6 bases, and 12 bases separated the two germline ends. This CDR3 region has 14 residues. Germline V gene sequence: CDR1 MNHEY, CDR2 SVGAGI. Written as DNA, the CDR3 is TGTGCCAGCAGTTACGCTAGTATAGTGGATACGCAGTATTTT. It translates to CASSYASIVDTQYF.

The chain links TRBV5-6 to TRBJ2-3; 14 nucleotides agree with TRBD2. The CDR3 spans 17 residues. Losses at the gene ends were 5 bases for V and 5 bases for J; bases not matched to a gene: 10. CDR1 is SGHDT and CDR2 is YYEEEE in the germline V gene. The CDR3 DNA reads as TGTGCCAGCAGTACCACCAGGACTAGCGGGAGGTTAGATACGCAGTATTTT. It specifies CASSTTRTSGRLDTQYF.

The chain couples TRBV19 to TRBJ2-2; tentative D call: TRBD2 (6 bases). In germline, CDR1 is LNHDA, CDR2 SQIVND (reference sequence). V was pared by 4 bases and J by 7 bases, with 16 bases between. The CDR3 contains 15 residues. The DNA for the CDR3 is TGTGCCAGTAGTACGGGGGTAGGAAGAGTCGGGGAGCTGTTTTTT. Amino acids: CASSTGVGRVGELFF.

V gene TRBV5-6 combines with J gene TRBJ2-7; weak D call: TRBD2 (5 bases). This CDR3 contains 14 residues. Germline CDR1 is SGHDT and CDR2 is YYEEEE. V was shortened by 2 bases and J by 5 bases, with 14 bases between the two germline ends. The CDR3 sequence: CASSFRRKGHEQYF. DNA of the CDR3: TGTGCCAGCAGCTTTCGGAGGAAGGGCCACGAGCAGTACTTC.